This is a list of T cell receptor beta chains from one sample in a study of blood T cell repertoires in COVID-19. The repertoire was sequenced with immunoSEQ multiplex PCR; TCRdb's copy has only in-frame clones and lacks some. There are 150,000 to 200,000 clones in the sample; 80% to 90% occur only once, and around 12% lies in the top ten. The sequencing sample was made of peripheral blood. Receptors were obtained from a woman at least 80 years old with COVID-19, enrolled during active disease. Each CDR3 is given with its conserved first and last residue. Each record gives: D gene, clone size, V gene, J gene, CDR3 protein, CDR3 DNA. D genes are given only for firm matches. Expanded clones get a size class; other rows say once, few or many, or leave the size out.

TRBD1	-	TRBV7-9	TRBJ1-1	CATILPPGQVNTEAFF	TGTGCCACCATCCTTCCACCGGGACAGGTAAACACTGAAGCTTTCTTT
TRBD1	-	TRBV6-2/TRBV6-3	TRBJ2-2	CASSDGQGDSGELFF	TGTGCCAGCAGTGACGGACAGGGGGACAGCGGGGAGCTGTTTTTT
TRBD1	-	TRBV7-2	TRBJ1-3	CASSLATGGGNTIYF	TGTGCCAGCAGCTTAGCAACAGGGGGAGGAAACACCATATATTTT
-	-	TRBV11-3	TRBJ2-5	CASSLVPARETQYF	TGTGCCAGCAGCTTAGTCCCAGCCAGGGAGACCCAGTACTTC
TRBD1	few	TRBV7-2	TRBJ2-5	CASSLVRDSQETQYF	TGTGCCAGCAGCTTAGTCCGGGACAGCCAAGAGACCCAGTACTTC
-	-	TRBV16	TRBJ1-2	CASSQWRESYGYTF	TGTGCCAGCAGCCAATGGCGGGAATCCTATGGCTACACCTTC
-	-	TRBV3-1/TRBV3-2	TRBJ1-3	CASSHPDIYSGNTIYF	TGTGCCAGCAGCCACCCGGACATATACTCTGGAAACACCATATATTTT
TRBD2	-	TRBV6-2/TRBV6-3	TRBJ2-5	CASSPRLAGGETQYF	TGTGCCAGCAGTCCCCGACTAGCGGGGGGGGAGACCCAGTACTTC
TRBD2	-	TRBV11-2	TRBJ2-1	CASSPLAGVGNEQFF	TGTGCCAGCAGCCCCCTAGCGGGAGTGGGCAATGAGCAGTTCTTC
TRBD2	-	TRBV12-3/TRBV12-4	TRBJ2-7	CASSLTSGSISAF	TGTGCCAGCAGTTTAACTAGCGGGAGTATATCGGCCTTC
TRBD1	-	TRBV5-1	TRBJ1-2	CASSPLNGQPDRDGYTF	TGCGCCAGCAGCCCCCTAAATGGGCAGCCCGACAGGGATGGCTACACCTTC
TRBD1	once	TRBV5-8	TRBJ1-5	CASSGDRDQPQHF	TGTGCCAGCAGTGGGGACAGGGATCAGCCCCAGCATTTT
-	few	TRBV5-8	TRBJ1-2	CASSLVGGSYGYTF	TGTGCCAGCAGCTTGGTCGGGGGGAGCTATGGCTACACCTTC
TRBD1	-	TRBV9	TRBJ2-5	CASSVGGTGGETQYF	TGTGCCAGCAGCGTAGGGGGGACAGGGGGAGAGACCCAGTACTTC
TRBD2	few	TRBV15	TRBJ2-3	CATSKALAGEFTDTQYF	TGTGCCACCAGCAAGGCCCTTGCGGGAGAGTTCACAGATACGCAGTATTTT
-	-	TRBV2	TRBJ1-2	CASGPSPRNYGYTF	TGTGCCAGCGGTCCTAGCCCACGGAACTATGGCTACACCTTC
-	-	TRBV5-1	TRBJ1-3	CASSLTGSGNTIYF	TGCGCCAGCAGCTTGACAGGATCTGGAAACACCATATATTTT
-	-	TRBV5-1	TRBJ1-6	CASSLVRPEDSPLHF	TGCGCCAGCAGCTTGGTGAGACCTGAGGATTCACCCCTCCACTTT
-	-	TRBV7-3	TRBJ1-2	CASSPWGGAGYGYTF	TGTGCCAGCAGCCCCTGGGGAGGGGCAGGGTATGGCTACACCTTC
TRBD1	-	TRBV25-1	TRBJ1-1	CASSELQGANTEAFF	TGTGCCAGCAGTGAACTACAGGGGGCGAACACTGAAGCTTTCTTT
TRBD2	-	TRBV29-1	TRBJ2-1	CSVEPRLAGGKDEQFF	TGCAGCGTTGAACCCCGACTAGCGGGGGGAAAGGATGAGCAGTTCTTC
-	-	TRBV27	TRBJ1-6	CASSYGGVGATLHF	TGTGCCAGCAGTTACGGAGGGGTTGGGGCCACCCTCCACTTT
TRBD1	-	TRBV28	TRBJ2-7	CASTISQGGSYEQYF	TGTGCCAGCACTATATCACAGGGGGGATCCTACGAGCAGTACTTC
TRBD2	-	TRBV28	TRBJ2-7	CASGGFGRRTSGTYEQYF	TGTGCCAGCGGGGGTTTCGGGAGGAGGACTAGCGGGACCTACGAGCAGTACTTC
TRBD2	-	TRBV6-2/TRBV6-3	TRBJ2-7	CASSLAGSYEQYF	TGTGCCAGCAGTTTAGCGGGATCCTACGAGCAGTACTTC
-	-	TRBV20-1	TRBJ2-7	CSASKESDEQYF	TGCAGTGCTAGTAAGGAGTCAGATGAGCAGTACTTC
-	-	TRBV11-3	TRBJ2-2	CASSPSAGELFF	TGTGCCAGCAGCCCCTCCGCCGGGGAGCTGTTTTTT
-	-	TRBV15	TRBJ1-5	CATSRDNAGQPQHF	TGTGCCACCAGCAGAGATAACGCAGGCCAGCCCCAGCATTTT
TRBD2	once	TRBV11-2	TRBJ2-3	CASSYGTSGRTDTQYF	TGTGCCAGCAGCTACGGGACTAGCGGGAGGACAGATACGCAGTATTTT
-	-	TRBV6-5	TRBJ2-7	CASSPYEAAGYEQYF	TGTGCCAGCAGTCCTTATGAGGCTGCGGGCTACGAGCAGTACTTC
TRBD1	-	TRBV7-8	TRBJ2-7	CASSSRTGGAYEQYF	TGTGCCAGCAGCTCCAGGACAGGGGGCGCGTACGAGCAGTACTTC
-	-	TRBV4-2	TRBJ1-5	CASSQDLSTGYSNQPQHF	TGTGCCAGCAGCCAAGACCTCTCGACAGGATATAGCAATCAGCCCCAGCATTTT
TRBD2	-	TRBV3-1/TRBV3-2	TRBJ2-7	CASSQDGGFGEQYF	TGTGCCAGCAGCCAAGACGGGGGGTTTGGCGAGCAGTACTTC
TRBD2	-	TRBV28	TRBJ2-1	CASSLGLAGFYNEQFF	TGTGCCAGCAGTTTAGGGCTAGCGGGATTCTACAATGAGCAGTTCTTC
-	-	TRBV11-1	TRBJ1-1	CASSFEGSYTEAFF	TGTGCCAGCAGCTTTGAGGGATCATACACTGAAGCTTTCTTT
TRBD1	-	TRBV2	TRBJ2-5	CASSALTGAETQYF	TGTGCCAGCAGCGCGCTCACAGGGGCCGAGACCCAGTACTTC
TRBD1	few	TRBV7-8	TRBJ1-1	CASSPDRVGNTEAFF	TGTGCCAGCAGCCCGGACAGGGTTGGGAACACTGAAGCTTTCTTT
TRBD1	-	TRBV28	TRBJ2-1	CASSPTGVFF	TGTGCCAGCAGCCCGACAGGGGTGTTCTTC
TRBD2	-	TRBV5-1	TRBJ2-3	CASSERGVSTDTQYF	TGCGCCAGCAGCGAGCGGGGGGTTAGCACAGATACGCAGTATTTT
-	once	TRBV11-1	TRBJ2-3	CASSPSPRDTQYF	TGTGCCAGCAGCCCCTCGCCCAGAGATACGCAGTATTTT
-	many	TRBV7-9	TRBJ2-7	CASSLALLGSYEQYF	TGTGCCAGCAGCTTAGCGCTCCTAGGGAGCTACGAGCAGTACTTC
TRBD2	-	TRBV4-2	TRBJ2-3	CASSIAGEVTDTQYF	TGTGCCAGCAGCATAGCGGGAGAGGTAACAGATACGCAGTATTTT
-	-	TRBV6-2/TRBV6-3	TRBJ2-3	CASSYGESTDTQYF	TGTGCCAGCAGTTACGGGGAGAGCACAGATACGCAGTATTTT
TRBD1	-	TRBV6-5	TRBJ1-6	CASSPGGSPLHF	TGTGCCAGCAGTCCAGGGGGCTCACCCCTCCACTTT
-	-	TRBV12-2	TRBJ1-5	CASRVEQGAGNQPQHF	TGTGCAAGTCGCGTAGAACAGGGGGCGGGCAATCAGCCCCAGCATTTT
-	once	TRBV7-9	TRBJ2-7	CASSIPGYEQYF	TGTGCCAGCAGCATTCCAGGGTACGAGCAGTACTTC
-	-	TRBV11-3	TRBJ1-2	CASSLGGNYGYTF	TGTGCCAGCAGTCTGGGGGGTAACTATGGCTACACCTTC
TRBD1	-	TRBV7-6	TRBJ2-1	CASSLELDRNEQFF	TGTGCCAGCAGCTTGGAATTGGACAGGAATGAGCAGTTCTTC
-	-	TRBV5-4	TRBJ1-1	CASSSAGRTEAFF	TGTGCCAGCAGCTCGGCGGGAAGGACTGAAGCTTTCTTT
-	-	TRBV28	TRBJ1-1	CASSLGASGFPEAFF	TGTGCCAGCAGTTTGGGGGCTTCCGGTTTCCCTGAAGCTTTCTTT